The present entry profiles one T cell receptor (beta chain) with its context. V was clipped by 5 bases and J by 6 bases, with 11 bases between them. This CDR3 has 13 residues. The germline CDR1 and CDR2 sequences are SEHNR and FQNEAQ (reference sequence). Assay used: immunoSEQ multiplex PCR; TCRdb lists only in-frame clones, some missing. Counted here are about 64,000 clones, roughly 91% occurring once; the ten biggest clones make up more than 2%. The sample comes from a study of T cell changes during pregnancy in multiple sclerosis. This specimen was peripheral blood, taken in the second trimester of pregnancy. The chain is built from TRBV7-9 and TRBJ2-4, with D uncertain. The receptor's source is a female donor in good health, enrolled as a control in a pregnancy study. CDR3: CASSPIAPNIQYF. CDR3 sequence (DNA): TGTGCCAGCAGCCCGATAGCTCCAAACATTCAGTACTTC.